This TCR beta chain was identified in a study of response to subunit inactivated influenza vaccine. TCRdb processed the RT-PCR reads anew with MiXCR; each CDR3 protein has one entry. The top ten clones hold around 6.5% of a sample with hundreds of thousands of distinct CDR3 sequences, approximately 15% of them seen once. V lost 5 bases to trimming and J lost 4 bases, with 9 bases between them. The CDR3 loop spans 12 amino acids. Germline lookup yields CDR1 DFQATT and CDR2 SNEGSKA (reference sequence). This clonotype was seen many times. Antigen unknown. Study-wide findings and caveats: Each seasonal influenza vaccination, the authors suggested, recruits few new T cells.

This clonotype was sampled from a man aged 50 to 59 who received an inactivated influenza vaccine. J is TRBJ2-1 and V is TRBV20-1; D is unclear. This material consisted of PBMCs from blood, taken 14 days before vaccination. CDR3 sequence: CSAAREYNEQFF. The DNA of the CDR3 is TGCAGTGCTGCTCGCGAGTACAATGAGCAGTTCTTC.